The T cell receptor (beta chain) described here comes from a study of blood T cell repertoires in COVID-19. At the level of the study: The United States, Italy and Spain supplied acute and convalescent COVID-19 samples. PBMCs, B-cell-depleted T cells, or T cells provided the cDNA or gDNA that made up the material.

As handled by the study authors: Nucleated cell number was recorded as an estimate derived from reference gene primer amplification. TCRdb keeps only in-frame clones here, not all; method: immunoSEQ multiplex PCR. The V and J calls and clone size come from that table; D and trimming were worked out from the DNA. The sample holds more than 65,000 clones, about 88% seen once. Trimming shortened V by 4 bases and J by 5 bases, and 7 bases separated the two germline ends. The CDR3 has 11 residues. Per the germline V gene, CDR1 is GTSNPN and CDR2 is SVGIG (reference sequence). V and J are TRBV30 and TRBJ2-3; D is undetermined. The sequencing input was peripheral blood. This TCR derives from a man aged 50 to 59 with acute or convalescent COVID-19. Here the CDR3 reads CAWTRGDTQYF. CDR3 coding DNA: TGTGCCTGGACACGAGGAGATACGCAGTATTTT.